A single sample gave rise to the 30 T cell receptor beta chains below, sequenced in a study of human T cells and chemical hapten exposure. The time point denotes: patch test 1, 2 weeks after DPC sensitization. The treatment here: therapeutic diphenylcyclopropenone sensitization with weekly scalp DPC. MiXCR was run by TCRdb on the RACE reads, yielding one entry per CDR3 protein. The sample contains under 200,000 distinct CDR3 sequences, about 14% of which appear only once. Sequenced material: whole blood, taken in connection with sensitization to the hapten diphenylcyclopropenone (DPC). The receptors here all came from a woman aged 25 to 39 with alopecia areata. Some clones in this sample may be carry-over from other donors' samples.

The V call is TRBV6-6, the J call TRBJ1-6; TRBD1 might be the D (5 bases). Germline values: CDR1 MNHNY, CDR2 SVGAGI (reference sequence). The CDR3 has 16 residues. V shed 2 bases and J shed 7 bases, with 15 bases lying between them. CDR3 region: CASSYPDNLGNSPLHF. DNA for the CDR3: TGTGCCAGCAGTTACCCGGACAACCTCGGGAATTCACCCCTCCACTTT.

V is TRBV29-1 and J is TRBJ2-7, with a weak D call TRBD1 (5 bases). CDR3 length equals 11 residues. Trimming shortened V by 5 bases and J by 5 bases, and 10 bases separated the two germline ends. Germline CDR1 reads SQVTM; CDR2 reads ANQGSEA. The CDR3 DNA reads TGCAGCGTTCGGACATCCGACGAGCAGTACTTC. This sequence encodes CSVRTSDEQYF.

This clonotype was seen a handful of times. The chain joins TRBV6-5 to TRBJ1-4; TRBD1 aligns across 7 bases. V lost 7 bases to trimming and J lost 0 bases; unmatched junction nucleotides: 11. Germline CDR1 is MNHEY and CDR2 is SVGAGI. This CDR3 comprises 17 residues. The CDR3 nucleotides are TGTGCCAGCACCCCCAGGGGGACACGCTCAACTAATGAAAAACTGTTTTTT. Amino acid sequence: CASTPRGTRSTNEKLFF.

The rearrangement uses TRBV7-2 and TRBJ2-7; 14 bases match TRBD2. Germline assignment: CDR1 SGHTA and CDR2 FQGNSA. V trimming: 5 bases; J trimming: 5 bases; junction bases outside the gene matches: 5. The CDR3 has 15 residues. The CDR3 region has the DNA TGTGCCAGCAGCCCAGCGGGACTAGCGGGGGACGAGCAGTACTTC. Protein sequence: CASSPAGLAGDEQYF.

The chain carries TRBV2 and TRBJ2-6; TRBD1 is a possible D gene (6 bases). CDR1 SNHLY and CDR2 FYNNEI come from the germline V gene. The CDR3 runs to 17 residues. V gave up 1 base and J gave up 2 bases, with 12 bases separating them. In DNA form, the CDR3 reads TGTGCCAGCAGTGAAGGGCCTGGGGGCCCTGGGGCCAACGTCCTGACTTTC. Its protein is CASSEGPGGPGANVLTF.

This clonotype was counted many times. This chain uses TRBV12-3 or TRBV12-4 with TRBJ2-1; possible D gene TRBD1, 5 bases. With 2 bases removed from V and 9 bases from J, the gap between germline ends came to 14 bases. The CDR3 loop spans 14 amino acids. CDR3 loop: CASSLNRRTGEQFF. In nucleotides, the CDR3 is TGTGCCAGCAGTTTAAACAGGCGGACCGGTGAGCAGTTCTTC.

V and J are TRBV10-3 and TRBJ2-7; 11 bases fit TRBD2. The germline V gene encodes CDR1 ENHRY and CDR2 SYGVKD. V lost 6 bases and J lost 2; bases outside the gene matches: 0. This CDR3 has 13 residues. The CDR3 coding sequence is TGTGCCATCAGGACTAGCGGGGCCTACGAGCAGTACTTC. Its protein product is CAIRTSGAYEQYF.

This clonotype was seen many times. V gene TRBV5-5 combines with J gene TRBJ1-2; D remains ambiguous. The CDR3 is 17 amino acids. V was clipped by 0 bases and J by 3 bases, with 18 bases between them. The V gene's germline CDR1 is SGHKS and CDR2 YYEKEE (reference sequence). In nucleotides, the CDR3 is TGTGCCAGCAGCTTGGATACTCGTGGTATTAACCACTATGGCTACACCTTC. It codes for CASSLDTRGINHYGYTF.

The chain links TRBV5-1 to TRBJ2-5, with D perhaps matching TRBD2 (5 bases). CDR1 and CDR2 (germline): SGHRS, YFSETQ. The germline V and J ends were trimmed by 4 bases and 1 base, with 11 bases remaining between them. The length of the CDR3 is 14 residues. The CDR3 coding sequence is TGCGCCAGCAGCCCTTTCGGAGGCCAAGAGACCCAGTACTTC. Protein sequence: CASSPFGGQETQYF.

This clonotype was observed a handful of times. This chain links TRBV6-5 with TRBJ2-1, with 13 bases matching TRBD2. The V gene's germline CDR1 is MNHEY and CDR2 SVGAGI. V shed 6 bases and J 0 bases; nucleotides not matched to a gene: 2. The CDR3 has 16 residues. The CDR3 is CASRRTSGSSYNEQFF. The DNA for the CDR3 is TGTGCCAGCAGAAGGACTAGCGGGAGCTCCTACAATGAGCAGTTCTTC.

The chain carries TRBV7-9 and TRBJ1-4; the D is unclear. This CDR3 comprises 15 residues. Germline CDR1 SEHNR, CDR2 FQNEAQ (reference sequence). Trimming cost V 5 bases and J 2 bases, with 12 bases left between them. The CDR3 spells CASSETRATNEKLFF. In nucleotides, the CDR3 is TGTGCCAGCAGCGAAACCAGAGCCACTAATGAAAAACTGTTTTTT.

This clonotype was detected ten times or more. The rearrangement links TRBV7-3 to TRBJ1-6; D gene ambiguous. CDR1 SGHTA and CDR2 FQGTGA come from the germline V gene. This CDR3 spans 13 amino acids. The V end was cut by 5 bases, the J end by 8 bases, with 10 bases between. The CDR3 DNA sequence: TGTGCCAGCAGCGCCCGGACCTATTCACCCCTCCACTTT. It specifies CASSARTYSPLHF.

This clonotype was recorded a few times. This rearrangement joins TRBV29-1 to TRBJ2-7; D might be TRBD1 or TRBD2, each matching 7 bases. V was cut by 6 bases and J by 4 bases, with 37 bases left in between. Germline V gene sequence: CDR1 SQVTM, CDR2 ANQGSEA. The CDR3 runs 20 residues. CDR3 DNA: TGCAGCGTCAGAACGCGACCGGGACAGCTCACCCGGGACTACCTTTACGAGCAGTACTTC. Translating it yields CSVRTRPGQLTRDYLYEQYF.

V usage is TRBV11-2 and J usage is TRBJ1-1; D might be TRBD1 (6 bases). V shed 2 bases and J shed 7 bases, with 14 bases lying between them. Germline V gives CDR1 SGHAT, CDR2 FQNNGV. The CDR3 consists of 14 residues. In DNA, the CDR3 is TGTGCCAGCAGCTTATTAATTGGGACAAATGAAGCTTTCTTT. Its protein is CASSLLIGTNEAFF.

This chain uses TRBV4-2 with TRBJ1-2; D call uncertain. In germline, CDR1 is LGHNA, CDR2 YNFKEQ. This CDR3 has 19 amino acids. Trimming took off 4 bases at V and 6 bases at J, with 30 bases between the two ends. As DNA, the CDR3 is TGTGCCAGCAGCCCATCCCTCTCGTCCGGGTCCTCGACCCGAGATGGCTACACCTTC. It codes for CASSPSLSSGSSTRDGYTF.

This chain connects TRBV3-1 to TRBJ1-2; unclear D gene. This CDR3 region has 15 residues. The V gene's germline CDR1 is LGHDT and CDR2 YNNKEL (reference sequence). Trimming took 6 bases from V and 5 from J, leaving 19 bases between them. This CDR3 is CASSPRVALSYGYTF. The CDR3 nucleotides read TGTGCCAGCAGTCCCCGGGTAGCTCTTAGTTATGGCTACACCTTC.

The chain employs TRBV28 and TRBJ1-4, with 9 bases lining up with TRBD1. CDR1 and CDR2 (germline): MDHEN, SYDVKM. The length of the CDR3 is 16 residues. Germline trimming cut 5 bases from V and 3 bases from J; bases unmatched to any gene: 7. The CDR3 loop is CASSPGTGRSNEKLFF. The CDR3 DNA reads TGTGCCAGCAGTCCCGGGACAGGGCGGTCTAATGAAAAACTGTTTTTT.

The gene calls are TRBV7-2 and TRBJ1-6; TRBD1 matches at 8 bases. The trim removed 5 bases at V and 10 bases at J, leaving 10 bases unmatched. Germline V gives CDR1 SGHTA, CDR2 FQGNSA. The CDR3 has 15 amino acids. CDR3 sequence reads: CASSASGQGTSPLHF. CDR3 DNA sequence: TGTGCCAGCAGCGCCAGCGGACAGGGAACCTCACCCCTCCACTTT. The whole variable domain, filled in from reference TRBV7-2 and TRBJ1-6, reads GAGVSQSPSNKVTEKGKDVELRCDPISGHTALYWYRQSLGQGLEFLIYFQGNSAPDKSGLPSDRFSAERTGGSVSTLTIQRTQQEDSAVYLCASSASGQGTSPLHFGNGTRLTVT.

The V gene is TRBV28, the J gene TRBJ1-6; 8 positions match TRBD1. Germline V gene lookup returns CDR1 MDHEN and CDR2 SYDVKM. J was trimmed by 7 bases and V by 8 bases; bases with no gene match: 10. This CDR3 contains 15 residues. The CDR3 protein is CASRPSDRVNSPLHF. In DNA form, the CDR3 reads TGTGCCAGCCGACCCTCGGACAGGGTAAATTCACCCCTCCACTTT.

A word on this clonotype: This may arise from a read error, as a much more abundant clone is one base away. J is TRBJ2-7 and V is TRBV7-2; possible D gene TRBD2, 6 bases. CDR1 SGHTA and CDR2 FQGNSA come from the germline V gene. V shed 5 bases and J shed 3 bases, with 17 bases lying between them. There are 15 residues in the CDR3. CDR3 in DNA: TGTGCCAGCAGCCCATTGGTCGGGAGCTTCTACGAGCAGTACTTC. As protein: CASSPLVGSFYEQYF.

As concerns this clonotype: At one end, the junction sequence differs from germline, possibly due to a read error. The genes are TRBV9 and TRBJ2-1; 7 positions agree with TRBD1. CDR3 length equals 16 residues. Germline V gene lookup returns CDR1 SGDLS and CDR2 YYNGEE. CDR3: CASSRTGQRPYNKQFF. In DNA form, the CDR3 reads TGTGCCAGCAGCAGAACGGGACAGAGACCCTACAATAAGCAGTTCTTC.

This clonotype was seen more than once but under ten times. DNA for the CDR3: TGTGCCAGCAGTTCCAACCTACAGGTTCGGAACACTGAAGCTTTCTTT. Translation gives CASSSNLQVRNTEAFF. The chain is built from TRBV28 and TRBJ1-1; weak D call: TRBD1 (5 bases). Germline CDR1 MDHEN, CDR2 SYDVKM. This CDR3 region has 16 residues. With 4 bases removed from V and 1 base from J, the gap between germline ends came to 16 bases.

The CDR3 spells CASSQDGLAGYTGELFF. DNA of the CDR3: TGCGCCAGCAGCCAAGATGGCCTAGCGGGGTACACCGGGGAGCTGTTTTTT. The V gene is TRBV4-1, the J gene TRBJ2-2; 9 nucleotides line up with TRBD2. After removal of 0 bases from V and 3 bases from J, the junction contained 5 bases not matched to a gene. The CDR3 is 17 residues long. Per germline, CDR1 MGHRA and CDR2 YSYEKL.

The table lists this clonotype with a few counts. The rearrangement links TRBV10-3 to TRBJ1-6; 7 bases fit TRBD1. From germline, CDR1 is ENHRY and CDR2 SYGVKD. The CDR3 spans 12 residues. The ends lost 6 bases at V and 7 bases at J; junction bases unmatched: 0. CDR3 nucleotide sequence: TGTGCCATCAGACAGGGGAATTCACCCCTCCACTTT. It specifies CAIRQGNSPLHF.

V usage is TRBV3-1 and J usage is TRBJ2-7; D is undetermined. Trimming removed 1 base from V and 2 bases from J, with 12 bases in between. This CDR3 spans 15 amino acids. Germline assignment: CDR1 LGHDT and CDR2 YNNKEL (reference sequence). As DNA, the CDR3 is TGTGCCAGCAGCCAAGTATCTCATCGAGCCTACGAGCAGTACTTC. This gives the protein CASSQVSHRAYEQYF.

Only a few counts were recorded for this clonotype. The rearrangement links TRBV7-6 to TRBJ1-5; D is undetermined. CDR3 length equals 15 residues. CDR1 and CDR2 (germline): SGHVS, FNYEAQ. The ends were cut back, 1 base at V and 0 bases at J, with 7 bases in the middle. The CDR3: CASSLDPNSNQPQHF. The CDR3 bases are TGTGCCAGCAGCTTAGACCCGAATAGCAATCAGCCCCAGCATTTT.

This clonotype was recorded a few times. The genes are TRBV18 and TRBJ2-3; a possible D gene is TRBD2 (5 bases). The germline gives CDR1 KGHSH, CDR2 LQKENI. Trimming stripped 4 bases from V and 1 base from J, with 24 bases between. This CDR3 region has 19 residues. The CDR3 region is CASSLTTRTQAIRTDTQYF. The CDR3 DNA is TGTGCCAGCTCACTGACTACCCGGACCCAGGCGATTCGCACAGATACGCAGTATTTT.

Concerning this clonotype: One base away lies a much larger clone, so this may be a sequencing read error. The V call is TRBV11-2, the J call TRBJ1-6; maybe TRBD1 (6 bases). From germline, CDR1 is SGHAT and CDR2 FQNNGV. The CDR3 contains 15 residues. The CDR3 bases are TGTGCCAGCAGCTTACGACAGGACTATAATTCACCCATCCACTTT. Its translation: CASSLRQDYNSPIHF.

This clonotype was counted ten times or more. V and J are TRBV13 and TRBJ1-4; a weak D match, TRBD1 (5 bases). The CDR3 has 14 amino acids. CDR1 PRHDT and CDR2 FYEKMQ come from the germline V gene (reference sequence). V shed 5 bases and J shed 7 bases, with 14 bases lying between them. As DNA, the CDR3 is TGTGCCAGCAGCCGCAGGGAGGCGGGTGAAAAACTGTTTTTT. It is translated as CASSRREAGEKLFF.

The CDR3 DNA reads as TGTGCCAGCAGCCCCCATAGACAGTTCCTATTATCCTACGAGCAGTACTTC. Translating gives CASSPHRQFLLSYEQYF. This rearrangement joins TRBV7-6 to TRBJ2-7; possibly TRBD1 for D (5 bases). The V end lost 5 bases, the J end lost 1 base, and 21 bases lay between the germline ends. Per germline, CDR1 SGHVS and CDR2 FNYEAQ. This CDR3 comprises 17 residues.